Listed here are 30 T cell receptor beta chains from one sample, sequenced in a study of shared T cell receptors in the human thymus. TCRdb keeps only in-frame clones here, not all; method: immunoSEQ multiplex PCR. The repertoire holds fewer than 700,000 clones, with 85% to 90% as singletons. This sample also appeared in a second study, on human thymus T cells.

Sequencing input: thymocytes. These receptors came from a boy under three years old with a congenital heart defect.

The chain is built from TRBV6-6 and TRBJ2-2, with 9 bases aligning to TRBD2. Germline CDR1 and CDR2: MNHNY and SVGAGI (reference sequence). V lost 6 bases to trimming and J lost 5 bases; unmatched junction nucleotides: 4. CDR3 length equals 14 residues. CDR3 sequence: CASSQRGATGELFF. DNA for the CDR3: TGTGCCAGCAGCCAGCGGGGGGCGACCGGGGAGCTGTTTTTT.

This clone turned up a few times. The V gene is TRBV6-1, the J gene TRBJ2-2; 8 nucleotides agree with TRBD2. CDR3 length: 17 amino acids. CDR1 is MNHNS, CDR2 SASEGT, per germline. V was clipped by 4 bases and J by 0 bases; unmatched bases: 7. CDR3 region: CASSVNGRDSNTGELFF. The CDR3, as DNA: TGTGCCAGCAGTGTTAACGGGAGGGATTCGAACACCGGGGAGCTGTTTTTT.

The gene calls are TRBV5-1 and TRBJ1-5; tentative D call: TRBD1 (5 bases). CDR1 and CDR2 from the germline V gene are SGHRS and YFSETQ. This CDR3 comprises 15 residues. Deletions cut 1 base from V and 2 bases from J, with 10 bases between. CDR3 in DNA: TGCGCCAGCAGCTTGTCGGGACTGCGCAATCAGCCCCAGCATTTT. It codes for CASSLSGLRNQPQHF.

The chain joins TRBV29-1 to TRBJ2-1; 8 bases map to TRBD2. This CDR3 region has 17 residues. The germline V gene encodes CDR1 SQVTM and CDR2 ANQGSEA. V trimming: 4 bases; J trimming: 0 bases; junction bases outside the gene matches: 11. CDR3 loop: CSVGASKSGSSYNEQFF. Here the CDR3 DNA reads TGCAGCGTTGGGGCCTCTAAGAGCGGGAGCTCCTACAATGAGCAGTTCTTC.

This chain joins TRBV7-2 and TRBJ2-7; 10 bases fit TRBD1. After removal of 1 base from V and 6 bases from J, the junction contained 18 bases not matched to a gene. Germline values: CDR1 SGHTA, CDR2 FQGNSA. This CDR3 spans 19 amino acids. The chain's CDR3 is CASSLEGPWTGGRPGEQYF. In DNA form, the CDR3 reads TGTGCCAGCAGCTTAGAGGGGCCCTGGACAGGGGGGAGACCTGGCGAGCAGTACTTC.

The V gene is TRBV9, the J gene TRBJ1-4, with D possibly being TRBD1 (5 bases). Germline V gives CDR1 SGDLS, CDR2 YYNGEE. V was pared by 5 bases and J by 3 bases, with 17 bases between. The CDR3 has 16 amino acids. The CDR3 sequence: CASSAPGGYSNEKLFF. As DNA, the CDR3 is TGTGCCAGCAGTGCCCCCGGGGGGTATTCTAATGAAAAACTGTTTTTT.

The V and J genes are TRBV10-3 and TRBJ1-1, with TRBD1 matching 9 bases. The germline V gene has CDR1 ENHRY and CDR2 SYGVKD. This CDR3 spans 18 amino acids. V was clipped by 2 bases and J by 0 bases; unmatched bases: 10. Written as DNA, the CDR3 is TGTGCCATCAGTGAGGCTTACAACAGGGGGCGAATGAACACTGAAGCTTTCTTT. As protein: CAISEAYNRGRMNTEAFF.

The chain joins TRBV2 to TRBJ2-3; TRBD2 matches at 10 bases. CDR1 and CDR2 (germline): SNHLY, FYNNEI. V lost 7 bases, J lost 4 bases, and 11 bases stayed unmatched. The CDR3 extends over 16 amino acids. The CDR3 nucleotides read TGTGCCAGCAATCGGAGCGGGAGGGCCCGGGCAGATACGCAGTATTTT. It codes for CASNRSGRARADTQYF.

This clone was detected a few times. This chain's CDR3 is CSVAPSRTGTETQYF. The CDR3 DNA follows: TGCAGCGTTGCTCCATCTCGGACAGGGACAGAGACCCAGTACTTC. The chain carries TRBV29-1 and TRBJ2-5, with 8 bases fitting TRBD1. CDR3 size: 15 residues. With 4 bases clipped from V and 4 bases from J, the junction kept 11 bases outside the gene matches. CDR1 and CDR2 (germline): SQVTM, ANQGSEA.

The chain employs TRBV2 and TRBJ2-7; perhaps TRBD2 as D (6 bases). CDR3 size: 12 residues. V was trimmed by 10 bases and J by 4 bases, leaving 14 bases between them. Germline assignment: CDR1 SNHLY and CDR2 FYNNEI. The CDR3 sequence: CATRLGAYEQYF. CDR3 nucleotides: TGTGCCACTCGACTAGGGGCTTACGAGCAGTACTTC.

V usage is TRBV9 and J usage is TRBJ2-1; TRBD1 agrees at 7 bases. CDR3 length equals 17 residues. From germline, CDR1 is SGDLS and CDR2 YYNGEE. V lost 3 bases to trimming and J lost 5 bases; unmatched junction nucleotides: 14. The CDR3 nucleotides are TGTGCCAGCAGCGGAGGCGAGGGGGCAAGGACACACAATGAGCAGTTCTTC. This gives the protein CASSGGEGARTHNEQFF. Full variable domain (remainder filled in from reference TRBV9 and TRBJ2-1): DSGVTQTPKHLITATGQRVTLRCSPRSGDLSVYWYQQSLDQGLQFLIQYYNGEERAKGNILERFSAQQFPDLHSELNLSSLELGDSALYFCASSGGEGARTHNEQFFGPGTRLTVL.

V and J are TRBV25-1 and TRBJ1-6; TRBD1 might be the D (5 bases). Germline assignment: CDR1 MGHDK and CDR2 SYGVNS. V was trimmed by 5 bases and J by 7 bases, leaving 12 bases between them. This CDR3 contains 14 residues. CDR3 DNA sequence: TGTGCCAGCAGTCCCCGGGAGGGGAATTCACCCCTCCACTTT. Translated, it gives CASSPREGNSPLHF.

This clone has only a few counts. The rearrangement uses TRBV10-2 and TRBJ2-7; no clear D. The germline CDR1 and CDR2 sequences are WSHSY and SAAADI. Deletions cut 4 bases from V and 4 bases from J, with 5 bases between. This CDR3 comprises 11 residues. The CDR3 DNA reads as TGCGCCAGCAGTGCCAAATACGAGCAGTACTTC. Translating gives CASSAKYEQYF.

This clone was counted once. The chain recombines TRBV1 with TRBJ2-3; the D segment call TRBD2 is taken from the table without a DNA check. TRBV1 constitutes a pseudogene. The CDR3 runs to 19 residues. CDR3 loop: CTSSQDRTSGGADTDTQYF. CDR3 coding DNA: TGCACCAGCAGCCAAGATCGGACTAGCGGGGGGGCGGACACAGATACGCAGTATTTT.

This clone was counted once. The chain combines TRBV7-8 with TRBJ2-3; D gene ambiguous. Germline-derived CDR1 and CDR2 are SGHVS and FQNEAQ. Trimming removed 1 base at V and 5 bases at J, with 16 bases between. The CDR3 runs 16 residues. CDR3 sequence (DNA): TGTGCCAGCAGCTTAGGTTTGCCAATAACAGAAGATACGCAGTATTTT. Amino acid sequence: CASSLGLPITEDTQYF.

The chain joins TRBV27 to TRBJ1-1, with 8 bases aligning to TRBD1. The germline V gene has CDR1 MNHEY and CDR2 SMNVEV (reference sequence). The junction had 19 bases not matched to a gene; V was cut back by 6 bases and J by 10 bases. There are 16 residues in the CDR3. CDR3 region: CASRPDRDTGGEGAFF. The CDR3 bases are TGTGCCAGCAGACCCGACCGGGACACAGGGGGTGAGGGAGCTTTCTTT.

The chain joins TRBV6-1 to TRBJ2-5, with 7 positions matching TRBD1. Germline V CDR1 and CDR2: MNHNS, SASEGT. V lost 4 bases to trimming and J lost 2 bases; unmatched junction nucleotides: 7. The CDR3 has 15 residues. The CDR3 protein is CASSGGQNQQETQYF. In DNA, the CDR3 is TGTGCCAGCAGTGGGGGACAGAACCAACAAGAGACCCAGTACTTC.

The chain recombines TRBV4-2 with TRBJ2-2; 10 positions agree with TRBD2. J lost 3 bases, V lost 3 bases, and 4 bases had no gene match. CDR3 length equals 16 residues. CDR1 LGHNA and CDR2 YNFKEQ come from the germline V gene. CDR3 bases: TGTGCCAGCAGCCAGGGACTAGCGCGCCACACCGGGGAGCTGTTTTTT. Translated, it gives CASSQGLARHTGELFF.

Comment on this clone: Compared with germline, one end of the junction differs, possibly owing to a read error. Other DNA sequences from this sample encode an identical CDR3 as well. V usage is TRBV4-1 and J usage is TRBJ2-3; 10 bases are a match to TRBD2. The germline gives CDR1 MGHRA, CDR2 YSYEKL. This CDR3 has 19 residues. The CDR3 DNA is TGCGCCAGCACCCAAGGAACGCTAGCGGGAGCAAGGAAGACAGATACGCAGTATTTT. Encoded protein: CASTQGTLAGARKTDTQYF.

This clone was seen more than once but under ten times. The DNA of the CDR3 is TGTGCCAGCAGTCAGCGGGAGGCTCCCAAGACCCAGTACTTC. Its protein is CASSQREAPKTQYF. This sequence joins TRBV28 and TRBJ2-5; 9 bases line up with TRBD2. Germline CDR1 and CDR2: MDHEN and SYDVKM. This CDR3 has 14 residues. The V segment lost 5 bases and the J segment 6 bases; nucleotides outside the gene matches: 7.

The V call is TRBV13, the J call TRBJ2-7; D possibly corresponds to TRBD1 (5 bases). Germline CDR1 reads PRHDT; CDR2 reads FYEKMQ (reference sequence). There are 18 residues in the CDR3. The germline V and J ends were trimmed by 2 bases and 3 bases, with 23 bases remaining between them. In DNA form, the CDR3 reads TGTGCCAGCAGCTTACAAGCGACAGACATGGTAGGGGTCTACGAGCAGTACTTC. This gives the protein CASSLQATDMVGVYEQYF.

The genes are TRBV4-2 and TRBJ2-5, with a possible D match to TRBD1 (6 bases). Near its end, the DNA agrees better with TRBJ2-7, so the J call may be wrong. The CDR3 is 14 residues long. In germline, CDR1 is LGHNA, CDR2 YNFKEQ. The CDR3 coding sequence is TGTGCCAGCAGCCCCTACAGGGTAGAGAACGAGCAGTACTTC. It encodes CASSPYRVENEQYF.

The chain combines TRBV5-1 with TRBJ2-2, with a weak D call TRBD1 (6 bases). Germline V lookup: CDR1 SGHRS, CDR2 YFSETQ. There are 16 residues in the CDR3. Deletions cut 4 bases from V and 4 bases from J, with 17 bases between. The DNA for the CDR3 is TGCGCCAGCAGCCCCACCGGGACAACTATCACCGGGGAGCTGTTTTTT. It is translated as CASSPTGTTITGELFF.

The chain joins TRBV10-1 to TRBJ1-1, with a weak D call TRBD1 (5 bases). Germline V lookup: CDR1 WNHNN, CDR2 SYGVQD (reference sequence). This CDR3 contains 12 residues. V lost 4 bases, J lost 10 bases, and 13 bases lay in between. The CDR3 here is CASSAPWGGAFF. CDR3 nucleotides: TGCGCCAGCAGTGCCCCCTGGGGGGGAGCTTTCTTT.

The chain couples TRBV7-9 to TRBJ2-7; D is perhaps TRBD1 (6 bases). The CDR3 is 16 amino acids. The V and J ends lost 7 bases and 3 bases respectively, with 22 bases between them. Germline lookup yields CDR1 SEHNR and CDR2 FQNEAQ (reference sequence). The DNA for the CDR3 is TGTGCCAGCACCCCAGGGGCCGACGGGTTCTTCTACGAGCAGTACTTC. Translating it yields CASTPGADGFFYEQYF.

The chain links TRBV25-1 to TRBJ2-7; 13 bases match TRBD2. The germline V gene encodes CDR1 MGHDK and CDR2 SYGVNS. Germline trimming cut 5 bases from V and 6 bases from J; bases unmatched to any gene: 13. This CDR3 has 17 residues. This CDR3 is CASSYYPGLAGSGEQYF. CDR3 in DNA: TGTGCCAGCAGTTATTACCCGGGACTAGCGGGATCGGGCGAGCAGTACTTC.

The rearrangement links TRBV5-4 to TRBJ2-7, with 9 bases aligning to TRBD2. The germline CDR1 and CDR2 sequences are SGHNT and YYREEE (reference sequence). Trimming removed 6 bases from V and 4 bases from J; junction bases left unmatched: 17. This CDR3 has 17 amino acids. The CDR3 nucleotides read TGTGCCAGCAACCTGGGAGGGCGGGAGGGAAGGGCTTACGAGCAGTACTTC. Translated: CASNLGGREGRAYEQYF.

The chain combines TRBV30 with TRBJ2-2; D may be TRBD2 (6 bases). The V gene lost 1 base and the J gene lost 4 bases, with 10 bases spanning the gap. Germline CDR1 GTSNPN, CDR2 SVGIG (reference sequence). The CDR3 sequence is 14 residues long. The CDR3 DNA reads TGTGCCTGGAGTGCGCGGGATCTCACCGGGGAGCTGTTTTTT. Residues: CAWSARDLTGELFF.

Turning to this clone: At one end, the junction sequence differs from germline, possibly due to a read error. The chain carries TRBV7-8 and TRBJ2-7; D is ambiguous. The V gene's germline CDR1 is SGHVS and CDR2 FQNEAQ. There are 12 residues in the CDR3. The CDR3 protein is CASSLWSCPGNF. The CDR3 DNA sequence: TGTGCCAGCAGCTTATGGTCCTGCCCCGGTAATTTC. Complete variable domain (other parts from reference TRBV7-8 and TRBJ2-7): GAGVSQSPRYKVAKRGQDVALRCDPISGHVSLFWYQQALGQGPEFLTYFQNEAQLDKSGLPSDRFFAERPEGSVSTLKIQRTQQEDSAVYLCASSLWSCPGNFGPGTRLTVT.

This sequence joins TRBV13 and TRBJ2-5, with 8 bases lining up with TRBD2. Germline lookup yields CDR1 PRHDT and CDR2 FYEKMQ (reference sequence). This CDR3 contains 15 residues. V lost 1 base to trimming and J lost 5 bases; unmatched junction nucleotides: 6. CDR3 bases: TGTGCCAGCAGCTTAGAAGCGGGAGTAAGCGAGACCCAGTACTTC. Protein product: CASSLEAGVSETQYF.